This entry features one T cell receptor beta chain sequence. The table came from immunoSEQ multiplex PCR; TCRdb's copy has only in-frame clones and leaves some out. The table has about 100,000 clones, almost 90% seen once. This CDR3 is 14 amino acids long. Trimming removed 2 bases from V and 2 bases from J, with 7 bases in between. Germline values: CDR1 SGHRS, CDR2 YFSETQ. The data derive from a study of OX40 agonist ivuxolimab in advanced cancers. At the level of the study: Administration of intravenous ivuxolimab to patients occurred every 2 weeks at 0.01 to 10 mg/kg. At 65% to 85% male, the cohort had a mean age of about 60 years, ranging from roughly 20 to 90.

Systemic immunosuppression or a history of autoimmune disease excluded patients. The clonotype originates from an adult with an advanced solid tumor such as melanoma, head and neck, liver or kidney cancer. The sequencing here drew on CD4+ or CD8+ T cells sorted from blood, taken in a trial of the OX40 agonist ivuxolimab. This rearrangement joins TRBV5-1 to TRBJ1-4, with D tentatively TRBD1 (6 bases). CDR3 sequence (DNA): TGCGCCAGCAGCTTAACAGGGACTAATGAAAAACTGTTTTTT. It encodes CASSLTGTNEKLFF. Combining the CDR3 with reference TRBV5-1 and TRBJ1-4 gives the whole variable domain KAGVTQTPRYLIKTRGQQVTLSCSPISGHRSVSWYQQTPGQGLQFLFEYFSETQRNKGNFPGRFSGRQFSNSRSEMNVSTLELGDSALYLCASSLTGTNEKLFFGSGTQLSVL.